This TCR beta chain was identified in a study of technical replicates of blood from several donors (dated by TCRdb to about 2017). The sample holds one count of this clone. The clone's antigen remains unknown. Base qualities were left out, and no much larger clone turns up one base away. Library preparation used the immunoSEQ multiplex PCR assay. TCRdb took this table from immuneACCESS and kept in-frame rearrangements with V and J called. Such tables lack part of the clones; where checked against another copy, unresolved V genes explain under half of the gap, and the rest is unexplained. The sample table contains approximately 75,000 clones; only one count was recorded for around 95% of them. The top ten clonotypes cover about 0.36% of the sample. Reading from cysteine to phenylalanine, the CDR3 counts 16 amino acids. The kept DNA is CDR3 alone, 48 bases in frame from the first base. In the germline V gene (reference sequence), CDR1 corresponds to MNHNY and CDR2 to SVGAGI. At the junction V is shortened by 6 bases and J by 1 base, with 18 bases in between.

This chain is built from TRBV6-6 and TRBJ1-1; the D gene assignment is ambiguous. This sequence was found in a human donor in good health. The sequenced sample was T cells isolated from PBMCs. DNA sequence: TGTGCCAGCAGCCCTAGTCTTTACCAGCCGAACACTGAAGCTTTCTTT. It codes for CASSPSLYQPNTEAFF.